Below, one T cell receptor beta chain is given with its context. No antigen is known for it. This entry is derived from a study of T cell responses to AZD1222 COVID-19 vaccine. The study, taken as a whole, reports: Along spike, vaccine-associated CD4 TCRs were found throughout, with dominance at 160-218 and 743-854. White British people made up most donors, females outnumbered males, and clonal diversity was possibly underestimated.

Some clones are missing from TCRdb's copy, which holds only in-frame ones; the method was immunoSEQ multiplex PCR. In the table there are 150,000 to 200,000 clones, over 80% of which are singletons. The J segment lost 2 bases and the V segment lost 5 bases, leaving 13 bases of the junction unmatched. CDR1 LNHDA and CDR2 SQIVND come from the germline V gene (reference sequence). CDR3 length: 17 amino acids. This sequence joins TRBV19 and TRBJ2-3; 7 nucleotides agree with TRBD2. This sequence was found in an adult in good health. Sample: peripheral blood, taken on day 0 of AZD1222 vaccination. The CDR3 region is CASSYVGGYSTTDTQYF. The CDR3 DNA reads TGTGCCAGTAGTTATGTGGGAGGGTACAGTACCACAGATACGCAGTATTTT.